The T cell receptor beta chain under discussion was sequenced for a study of blood T cell repertoires in COVID-19. Study background: Researchers got acute and convalescent COVID-19 samples from the United States, Italy and Spain. T cells, B-cell-depleted T cells, or PBMCs supplied cDNA or gDNA.

As originally analysed: Amplification of reference gene primers was used by the study to estimate nucleated cell counts. The data were produced by immunoSEQ multiplex PCR, yet TCRdb's version contains in-frame clones alone and is incomplete. From that table come the V and J calls and clone size; the DNA was used to work out D and trimming. The profile shows roughly 280,000 clones, 86% of them singletons. The TCR sequence derives from a man aged 35 to 55 with active or convalescent COVID-19. Sequenced: peripheral blood.

The CDR3: CASSLDKLYEQYF. The CDR3 DNA sequence: TGTGCCAGCAGCTTGGACAAGTTGTACGAGCAGTACTTC. V is TRBV5-4 and J is TRBJ2-7; D gene uncertain. Germline loops: CDR1 SGHNT, CDR2 YYREEE (reference sequence). Trimming cost V 0 bases and J 4 bases, with 8 bases left between them. This CDR3 region has 13 residues.